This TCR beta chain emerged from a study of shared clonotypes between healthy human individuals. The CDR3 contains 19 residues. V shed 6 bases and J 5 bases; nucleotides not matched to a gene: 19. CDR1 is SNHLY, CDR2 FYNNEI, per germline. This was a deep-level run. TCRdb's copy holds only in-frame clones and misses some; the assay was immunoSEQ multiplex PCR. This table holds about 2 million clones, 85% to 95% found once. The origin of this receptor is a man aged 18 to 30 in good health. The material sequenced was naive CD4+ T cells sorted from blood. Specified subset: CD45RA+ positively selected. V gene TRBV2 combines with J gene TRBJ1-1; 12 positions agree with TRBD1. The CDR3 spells CASRYQMGQGASWRTEAFF. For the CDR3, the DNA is TGTGCCAGCAGATACCAAATGGGACAGGGGGCAAGTTGGAGGACTGAAGCTTTCTTT.